This TCR beta chain was documented in a study of T cells after yellow fever vaccination. They built TCR cDNA with 5'RACE template switching, a step that put in a universal primer site and UMIs. Each CDR3 protein is one row after TCRdb ran MiXCR on the 5' RACE reads. The table has a few hundred thousand distinct CDR3 sequences, roughly 3.5% seen once; the top ten hold 23%. Study-wide results and limits: One caveat is that FACS-sorted repertoires could contain abundant clonotypes contaminating from the bulk population.

This CDR3 has 13 amino acids. V was cut by 3 bases and J by 7 bases, with 10 bases left in between. The germline CDR1 and CDR2 sequences are LNHDA and SQIVND (reference sequence). This clonotype has only a few counts. What it binds is not known. The chain combines TRBV19 with TRBJ2-1; D not certain. Sequenced material: PBMCs, taken on the day of the yellow fever booster vaccination. This receptor was identified in a man between 18 and 29 years old who received the YFV17D yellow fever vaccine. The DNA of the CDR3 is TGTGCCAGTAGTATGTTCCATGAGAATGAGCAGTTCTTC. This encodes CASSMFHENEQFF.